This T cell receptor beta chain was documented in a study of blood T cell repertoires in COVID-19. TCRdb's table, derived via immunoSEQ multiplex PCR, lists solely in-frame clones and lacks some. The repertoire holds 43,000 or so clones, 90% seen once, with roughly 5.7% in the top ten. Sequenced: peripheral blood. This receptor was identified in a human donor in a cohort sampled during active COVID-19.

DNA of the CDR3: TGTGCCAGTAGTCCTACTAGCGGGAGGATCAATGAGCAGTTCTTC. Its translation: CASSPTSGRINEQFF. The chain recombines TRBV19 with TRBJ2-1, with 12 bases lining up with TRBD2. Germline lookup yields CDR1 LNHDA and CDR2 SQIVND (reference sequence). This CDR3 contains 15 residues. V dropped 5 bases and J dropped 6; count of bases not matched to a gene: 5.